The present T cell receptor beta chain was sequenced within a study of T-cell memory formation after mild COVID-19. Study-level points and caveats: Detection of some responders pre-infection suggested pre-existing cross-reactive memory T cells participated.

CDR3 length equals 13 residues. V was pared by 1 base and J by 4 bases, with 7 bases between. In TCRdb, the 5' RACE reads were re-called with MiXCR into one record per CDR3 protein. This repertoire shows hundreds of thousands of distinct CDR3 sequences, roughly 20% found once; its top ten account for about 8.4%. A note on this clonotype: What it recognizes is unknown.

This clonotype originated in an adult woman who had mild COVID-19 (a few samples of this study predate the infection). Cell type and time point are not known. This chain links TRBV12-3 or TRBV12-4 with TRBJ2-5, with D unresolved. Material for sequencing was PBMCs or a T cell subset sorted from them (not recorded which). The CDR3 loop is CASSLVVSETQYF. CDR3 nucleotides: TGTGCCAGCAGTTTAGTGGTTTCAGAGACCCAGTACTTC.